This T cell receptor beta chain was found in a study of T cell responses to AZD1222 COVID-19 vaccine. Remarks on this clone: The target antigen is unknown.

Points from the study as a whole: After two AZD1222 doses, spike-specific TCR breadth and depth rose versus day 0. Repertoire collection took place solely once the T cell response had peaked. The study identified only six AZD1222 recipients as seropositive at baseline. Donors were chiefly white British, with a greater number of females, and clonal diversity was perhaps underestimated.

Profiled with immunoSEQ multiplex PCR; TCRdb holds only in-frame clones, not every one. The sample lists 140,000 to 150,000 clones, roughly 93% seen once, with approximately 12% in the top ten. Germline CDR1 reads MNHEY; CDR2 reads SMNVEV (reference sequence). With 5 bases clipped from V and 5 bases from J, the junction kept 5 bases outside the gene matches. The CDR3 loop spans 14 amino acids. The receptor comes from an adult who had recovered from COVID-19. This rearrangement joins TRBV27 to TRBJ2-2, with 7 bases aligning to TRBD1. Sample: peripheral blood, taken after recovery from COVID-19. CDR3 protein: CASSNRGRTGELFF. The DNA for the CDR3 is TGTGCCAGCAGTAACAGGGGTAGGACCGGGGAGCTGTTTTTT.